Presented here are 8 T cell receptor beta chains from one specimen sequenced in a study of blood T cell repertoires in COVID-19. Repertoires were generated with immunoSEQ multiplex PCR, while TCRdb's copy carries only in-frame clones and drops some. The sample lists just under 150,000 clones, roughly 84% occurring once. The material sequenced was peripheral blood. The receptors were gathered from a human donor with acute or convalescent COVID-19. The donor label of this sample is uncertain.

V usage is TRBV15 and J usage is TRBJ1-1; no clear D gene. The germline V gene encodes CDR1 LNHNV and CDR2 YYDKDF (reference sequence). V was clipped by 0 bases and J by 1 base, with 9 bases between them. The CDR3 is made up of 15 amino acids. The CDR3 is CATSRDRGGNTEAFF. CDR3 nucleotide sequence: TGTGCCACCAGCAGAGATCGGGGTGGGAACACTGAAGCTTTCTTT.

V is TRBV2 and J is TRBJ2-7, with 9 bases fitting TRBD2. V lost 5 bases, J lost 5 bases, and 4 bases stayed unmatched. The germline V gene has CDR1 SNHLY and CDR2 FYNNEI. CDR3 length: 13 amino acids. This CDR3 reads CASSPLAGNEQYF. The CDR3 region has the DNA TGTGCCAGCAGTCCCCTAGCGGGGAACGAGCAGTACTTC. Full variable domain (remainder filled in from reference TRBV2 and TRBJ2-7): EPEVTQTPSHQVTQMGQEVILRCVPISNHLYFYWYRQILGQKVEFLVSFYNNEISEKSEIFDDQFSVERPDGSNFTLKIRSTKLEDSAMYFCASSPLAGNEQYFGPGTRLTVT.

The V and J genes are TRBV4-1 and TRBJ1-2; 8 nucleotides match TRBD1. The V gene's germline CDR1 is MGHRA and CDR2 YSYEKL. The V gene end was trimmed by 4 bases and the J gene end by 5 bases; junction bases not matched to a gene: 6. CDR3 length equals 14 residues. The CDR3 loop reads CASSPPGGLYGYTF. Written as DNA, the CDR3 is TGCGCCAGCAGCCCCCCAGGGGGCTTATATGGCTACACCTTC.

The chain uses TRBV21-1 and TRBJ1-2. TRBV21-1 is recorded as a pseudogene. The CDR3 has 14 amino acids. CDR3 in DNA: TGTGCCAGAGGCGCCGGGGGGCCCAACTATGGCTACACCTTC. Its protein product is CARGAGGPNYGYTF.

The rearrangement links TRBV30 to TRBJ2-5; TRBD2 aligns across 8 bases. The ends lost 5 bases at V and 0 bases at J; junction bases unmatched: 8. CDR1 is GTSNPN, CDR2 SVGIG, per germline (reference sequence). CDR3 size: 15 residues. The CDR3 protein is CAWATSGAYQETQYF. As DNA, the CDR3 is TGTGCCTGGGCTACTAGCGGAGCCTACCAAGAGACCCAGTACTTC.

The CDR3 sequence is CATSEPLTEANYGYTF. The CDR3 DNA follows: TGTGCCACCAGTGAACCCTTGACAGAAGCTAACTATGGCTACACCTTC. The rearrangement links TRBV24-1 to TRBJ1-2, with a possible D match to TRBD1 (5 bases). Trimming removed 4 bases from V and 0 bases from J, with 14 bases in between. The CDR3 consists of 16 residues. CDR1 and CDR2 from the germline V gene are KGHDR and SFDVKD.

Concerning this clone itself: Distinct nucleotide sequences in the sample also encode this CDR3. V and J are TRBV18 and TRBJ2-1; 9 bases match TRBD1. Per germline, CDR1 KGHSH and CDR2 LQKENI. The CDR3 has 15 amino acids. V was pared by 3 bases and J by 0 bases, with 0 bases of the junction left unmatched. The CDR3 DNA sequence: TGTGCCAGCTCACCGGGACAGGGCTCCTACAATGAGCAGTTCTTC. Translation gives CASSPGQGSYNEQFF.

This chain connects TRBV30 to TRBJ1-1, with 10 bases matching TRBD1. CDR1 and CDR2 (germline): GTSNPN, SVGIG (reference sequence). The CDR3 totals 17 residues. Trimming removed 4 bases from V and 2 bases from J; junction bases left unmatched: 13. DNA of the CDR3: TGTGCCTGGACTCCCCACAGCGGGACAGGGGAAAACACTGAAGCTTTCTTT. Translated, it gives CAWTPHSGTGENTEAFF.